This T cell receptor beta chain is drawn from a study of Ad26.COV2.S vaccination and SARS-CoV-2 variants. About the study: The Ad26.COV2.S arm of the COV1001 trial was where the donor was placed.

This CDR3 is 14 amino acids long. Germline-derived CDR1 and CDR2 are SGHNT and YYREEE (reference sequence). The ends were cut back, 4 bases at V and 3 bases at J, with 12 bases in the middle. Treatment here: some 19 received Ad26.COV2.S at low or high dose, single or two shots; 5 received placebo; per-sample allocation not given. It was on day 63 after the first vaccine or placebo injection that samples were taken. Aged 18-55 years, donor was enrolled in Boston in about 2020. Sequenced by immunoSEQ multiplex PCR; TCRdb stores in-frame clones only, minus some. The data show some 340,000 clones, over 80% seen once.

This TCR was sampled from a person aged 18-65 years who received the Ad26.COV2.S COVID-19 vaccine or a placebo. This rearrangement joins TRBV5-4 to TRBJ2-3; possibly TRBD2 for D (5 bases). The source material was peripheral blood, sampled in a trial of Ad26.COV2.S vaccine versus placebo. CDR3 loop: CASSPRAGTDTQYF. The CDR3 DNA reads TGTGCCAGCAGCCCGAGGGCAGGAACAGATACGCAGTATTTT. Filled out from reference TRBV5-4 and TRBJ2-3, the complete variable domain reads ETGVTQSPTHLIKTRGQQVTLRCSSQSGHNTVSWYQQALGQGPQFIFQYYREEENGRGNFPPRFSGLQFPNYSSELNVNALELDDSALYLCASSPRAGTDTQYFGPGTRLTVL.